Shown below are 12 T cell receptor beta chains from a single sample sequenced in a study of blood T cell repertoires in COVID-19 (dated by TCRdb to between 2020 and 2021). Library construction relied on the immunoSEQ multiplex PCR assay. Held by TCRdb, this immuneACCESS table contains in-frame sequences only and omits some clones. Under half of the omission traces to an unresolved V gene where checked; the cause of the rest is unknown. The sample includes around 250,000 clones, with around 90% observed a single time. The ten largest clones take up 0.7% of the sample. The sequenced sample was peripheral blood. The origin of the receptors is a human donor in a cohort sampled during active COVID-19.

J is TRBJ2-7 and V is TRBV11-2; a weak D match, TRBD2 (5 bases). This CDR3 is built from 14 residues. The V end was cut by 1 base, the J end by 3 bases, with 10 bases between. Looked up from germline, CDR1 is SGHAT and CDR2 is FQNNGV. The CDR3 DNA reads as TGTGCCAGCAGCTTAGTGGGCGGGCTCTACGAGCAGTACTTC. This gives the protein CASSLVGGLYEQYF.

The V and J genes are TRBV9 and TRBJ1-3; D might be TRBD1 (5 bases). With 2 bases removed from V and 8 bases from J, the gap between germline ends came to 11 bases. CDR1 is SGDLS, CDR2 YYNGEE, per germline. The CDR3 totals 13 residues. Here the CDR3 reads CASSVQGGHTIYF. CDR3 coding DNA: TGTGCCAGCAGCGTTCAGGGCGGACACACCATATATTTT.

Only one count was recorded for this clone. The genes are TRBV7-2 and TRBJ2-7; 9 bases line up with TRBD2. The CDR3 is 15 residues long. Germline V gene sequence: CDR1 SGHTA, CDR2 FQGNSA. Unmatched junction bases numbered 10, after V lost 6 bases and J lost 4 bases. CDR3 nucleotide sequence: TGTGCCAGCAGTTCCAGCGGGAGGTTAGGGTACGAGCAGTACTTC. It codes for CASSSSGRLGYEQYF.

CDR3 residues: CASSYRVGSPLHF. CDR3 nucleotides: TGTGCCAGCAGCTACAGGGTAGGATCACCCCTCCACTTT. The chain recombines TRBV7-9 with TRBJ1-6, with TRBD1 as a possible D gene (6 bases). Germline CDR1 is SEHNR and CDR2 is FQNEAQ (reference sequence). The CDR3 is made up of 13 amino acids. Trimming left V 4 bases short and J 10 bases short, with 11 bases between. Complete variable domain (other parts from reference TRBV7-9 and TRBJ1-6): DTGVSQNPRHKITKRGQNVTFRCDPISEHNRLYWYRQTLGQGPEFLTYFQNEAQLEKSRLLSDRFSAERPKGSFSTLEIQRTEQGDSAMYLCASSYRVGSPLHFGNGTRLTVT.

This chain uses TRBV6-5 with TRBJ1-1, with D unclear. Per the germline V gene, CDR1 is MNHEY and CDR2 is SVGAGI. With 0 bases removed from V and 5 bases from J, the gap between germline ends came to 7 bases. The CDR3 length is 13 residues. CDR3 loop: CASSYSGFTEAFF. The CDR3 DNA reads as TGTGCCAGCAGTTACTCCGGGTTTACTGAAGCTTTCTTT.

The rearrangement joins TRBV7-8 to TRBJ2-7, with a tentative D call TRBD1 (6 bases). V lost 3 bases, J lost 7 bases, and 10 bases lay in between. Germline V gives CDR1 SGHVS, CDR2 FQNEAQ. The CDR3 has 12 residues. The DNA for the CDR3 is TGTGCCAGCAGCTTCACTACAGGGGAGCAGTACTTC. As protein: CASSFTTGEQYF.

The chain is built from TRBV11-2 and TRBJ2-1, with 11 bases identical to TRBD2. Unmatched junction bases numbered 8, after V lost 5 bases and J lost 8 bases. The length of the CDR3 is 15 residues. The germline gives CDR1 SGHAT, CDR2 FQNNGV. CDR3 region: CASSQRLAGGYEQFF. CDR3 sequence (DNA): TGTGCCAGCAGCCAGAGGCTAGCGGGGGGTTATGAGCAGTTCTTC.

The chain combines TRBV30 with TRBJ2-3; a weak D match, TRBD2 (5 bases). Germline V gene data show CDR1 as GTSNPN and CDR2 as SVGIG (reference sequence). The CDR3 is 15 amino acids. V was trimmed by 4 bases and J by 0 bases, leaving 14 bases between them. The CDR3 nucleotides read TGTGCCTGGAATCGCGGGCGCCTAAGCACAGATACGCAGTATTTT. Encoded protein: CAWNRGRLSTDTQYF.

V is TRBV27 and J is TRBJ1-2, with 10 nucleotides matching TRBD1. The V segment lost 6 bases and the J segment 4 bases; nucleotides outside the gene matches: 8. The CDR3 totals 15 residues. Germline V lookup: CDR1 MNHEY, CDR2 SMNVEV (reference sequence). CDR3 protein: CASRPTGGFVYGYTF. The CDR3 DNA reads as TGTGCCAGCAGACCGACAGGGGGCTTTGTCTATGGCTACACCTTC.

CDR3 in DNA: TGTGCCTGGAGTGAGAAAGGGGTAGGGTATGGCTACACCTTC. Its protein product is CAWSEKGVGYGYTF. This rearrangement joins TRBV30 to TRBJ1-2; a weak D match, TRBD1 (5 bases). The CDR3 is 14 amino acids. V lost 1 base, J lost 5 bases, and 14 bases lay in between. Germline V gene lookup returns CDR1 GTSNPN and CDR2 SVGIG (reference sequence).

This chain connects TRBV30 to TRBJ1-1; the D is unclear. V lost 2 bases and J lost 7, with 17 bases in between. CDR1 GTSNPN and CDR2 SVGIG come from the germline V gene (reference sequence). The CDR3 covers 14 residues. The CDR3 coding sequence is TGTGCCTGGAGTCTCTGGGTCGAGGCTATTGAAGCTTTCTTT. As protein: CAWSLWVEAIEAFF. Using reference TRBV30 and TRBJ1-1 for the parts outside the CDR3, the full variable domain is SQTIHQWPATLVQPVGSPLSLECTVEGTSNPNLYWYRQAAGRGLQLLFYSVGIGQISSEVPQNLSASRPQDRQFILSSKKLLLSDSGFYLCAWSLWVEAIEAFFGQGTRLTVV.

This chain joins TRBV15 and TRBJ1-1; no clear D gene. Trimming removed 0 bases from V and 4 bases from J, with 9 bases in between. This CDR3 is 14 amino acids long. CDR1 and CDR2 (germline): LNHNV, YYDKDF (reference sequence). DNA for the CDR3: TGTGCCACCAGCAGAGATGTAGGCGGCACTGAAGCTTTCTTT. It specifies CATSRDVGGTEAFF.